The clone carrying this T cell receptor (beta chain) has ten or more counts. Antigen unknown. This entry belongs to a study of T cells after yellow fever vaccination. Study-wide results and caveats: Once the booster was given, most primary-vaccination clones reappeared, at around 96% for CD4 and roughly 86% for CD8.

Via MiXCR, TCRdb re-called the 5' RACE reads, giving one row per CDR3 protein. The data hold more than 200,000 distinct CDR3 sequences, with about 3.9% observed a single time. The CDR3 consists of 16 residues. Per germline, CDR1 LGHDT and CDR2 YNNKEL (reference sequence). J lost 0 bases, V lost 4 bases, and 8 bases had no gene match. V is TRBV3-1 and J is TRBJ1-2; 7 nucleotides agree with TRBD1. The receptor comes from a man aged 18 to 35 who received the YFV17D yellow fever vaccine. Specimen: PBMCs, collected 15 days after the yellow fever booster vaccination. Here the CDR3 reads CASSRGQDPPNYGYTF. CDR3 nucleotides: TGTGCCAGCAGCCGTGGACAGGACCCACCTAACTATGGCTACACCTTC.